The next 8 T cell receptor beta chains were all read from a single sample in a study of identical twins. TCRdb called the 5' RACE reads again in MiXCR, with one record for every CDR3 protein. The data hold approximately 680,000 distinct CDR3 sequences, with just over 7% observed a single time. This same sample was also taken into another study, of yellow fever vaccine responses in identical twins.

Sample: PBMCs. These receptors all come from a woman between 18 and 29 years old in good health.

This clonotype was counted many times. The chain couples TRBV19 to TRBJ2-1; 8 nucleotides line up with TRBD1. The CDR3 consists of 15 residues. J was trimmed by 7 bases and V by 4 bases; bases with no gene match: 9. Germline CDR1 reads LNHDA; CDR2 reads SQIVND (reference sequence). CDR3 sequence reads: CASSTPGGAPNEQFF. The CDR3 nucleotides read TGTGCCAGTAGTACTCCAGGGGGCGCCCCTAATGAGCAGTTCTTC.

This clonotype was seen repeatedly, ten times or more. The chain carries TRBV4-1 and TRBJ2-3; D gene unclear. Germline V CDR1 and CDR2: MGHRA, YSYEKL. The length of the CDR3 is 13 residues. The ends were cut back, 2 bases at V and 4 bases at J, with 7 bases in the middle. The CDR3 bases are TGCGCCAGCAGCCAATCATTTCCAGATACGCAGTATTTT. Protein sequence: CASSQSFPDTQYF.

This chain connects TRBV20-1 to TRBJ2-7, with D possibly TRBD1 on 7 matching bases. In germline, CDR1 is DFQATT, CDR2 SNEGSKA (reference sequence). V was pared by 2 bases and J by 3 bases, with 14 bases between. The CDR3 runs to 14 residues. DNA for the CDR3: TGCAGTGCTAGATATGGAGGGGGCAACTACGAGCAGTACTTC. Translated, it gives CSARYGGGNYEQYF.

The rearrangement joins TRBV12-3 or TRBV12-4 to TRBJ2-3; a possible D gene is TRBD1 (5 bases). V lost 4 bases, J lost 6 bases, and 11 bases lay in between. This CDR3 contains 13 residues. CDR3 nucleotide sequence: TGTGCCAGCAGTTGGGGCCCTGACGATACGCAGTATTTT. Amino acids: CASSWGPDDTQYF.

The chain is built from TRBV20-1 and TRBJ1-5; possibly TRBD1 for D (5 bases). Trimming removed 3 bases from V and 5 bases from J, with 17 bases in between. The V gene's germline CDR1 is DFQATT and CDR2 SNEGSKA (reference sequence). This CDR3 region has 15 residues. CDR3 amino acids: CSASLSPGSDQPQHF. Written as DNA, the CDR3 is TGCAGTGCTAGCCTTTCGCCAGGGTCGGATCAGCCCCAGCATTTT.

This clonotype was picked up many times. DNA for the CDR3: TGTGCCAGTAGAACCGGACCGGAAAAAGATACGCAGTATTTT. It codes for CASRTGPEKDTQYF. V usage is TRBV19 and J usage is TRBJ2-3, with no clear D. V lost 6 bases to trimming and J lost 5 bases, with 15 bases between them. Germline V gene data show CDR1 as LNHDA and CDR2 as SQIVND (reference sequence). This CDR3 contains 14 residues.

This clonotype was recorded a few times. The chain employs TRBV15 and TRBJ2-1, with D possibly called TRBD1 or TRBD2 (5 bases each). Per the germline V gene, CDR1 is LNHNV and CDR2 is YYDKDF (reference sequence). CDR3 size: 15 residues. V dropped 0 bases and J dropped 2 bases, with 8 bases sitting between them. DNA of the CDR3: TGTGCCACCAGCAGAGATGGGGGAACCTACAATGAGCAGTTCTTC. This encodes CATSRDGGTYNEQFF. The variable domain in full, completed from reference TRBV15 and TRBJ2-1, reads DAMVIQNPRYQVTQFGKPVTLSCSQTLNHNVMYWYQQKSSQAPKLLFHYYDKDFNNEADTPDNFQSRRPNTSFCFLDIRSPGLGDTAMYLCATSRDGGTYNEQFFGPGTRLTVL.

The sample holds many counts of this clonotype. V usage is TRBV12-3 or TRBV12-4 and J usage is TRBJ2-7; 8 nucleotides match TRBD2. V was pared by 2 bases and J by 1 base, with 16 bases of the junction left unmatched. The CDR3 sequence is 19 residues long. The CDR3 DNA reads TGTGCCAGCAGTTTAAGTCCCAGCGGGAGAAGTAGGGGGTCCTACGAGCAGTACTTC. It translates to CASSLSPSGRSRGSYEQYF.